This T cell receptor beta chain was documented in a study of CD8 T cells in ankylosing spondylitis. The study's findings and limits: Matched ankylosing spondylitis synovial fluid reportedly contained a significantly enriched population of disease-linked clones.

Germline CDR1 is SGHTA and CDR2 is FQGTGA. This CDR3 has 14 amino acids. The germline V and J ends were trimmed by 3 bases and 1 base, with 6 bases remaining between them. Using its own MiXCR run on the 5' RACE reads, TCRdb lists one record per CDR3 protein. The sample shows roughly 86,000 distinct CDR3 sequences, roughly 8.8% of them seen only once. This clonotype occurred many times. Its antigen remains unidentified. This clonotype was sampled from a male donor with ankylosing spondylitis or in good health (not recorded which). The V and J genes are TRBV7-3 and TRBJ2-2; D uncertain. What was sequenced was blood, either unsorted or a sorted T cell fraction (not recorded which). This CDR3 is CASSFSGNTGELFF. CDR3 sequence (DNA): TGTGCCAGCAGCTTTTCAGGGAACACCGGGGAGCTGTTTTTT.